This TCR beta chain was obtained from a study of blood T cell repertoires in COVID-19. Data came from immunoSEQ multiplex PCR; TCRdb stores just in-frame clones and leaves some out. The sample lists some 30,000 clones, roughly 91% occurring once. There are 13 residues in the CDR3. Between the trimmed V and J ends, which lost 6 bases and 1 base, there was a span of 9 bases. The germline V gene encodes CDR1 KGHSH and CDR2 LQKENI. The receptor comes from a man between 65 and 80 years old with active or convalescent COVID-19. Sequenced input: peripheral blood. V is TRBV18 and J is TRBJ1-1; tentatively, D is TRBD1 (5 bases). The CDR3 DNA reads as TGTGCCAGCTCGCAGACAGCGAACACTGAAGCTTTCTTT. It translates to CASSQTANTEAFF.